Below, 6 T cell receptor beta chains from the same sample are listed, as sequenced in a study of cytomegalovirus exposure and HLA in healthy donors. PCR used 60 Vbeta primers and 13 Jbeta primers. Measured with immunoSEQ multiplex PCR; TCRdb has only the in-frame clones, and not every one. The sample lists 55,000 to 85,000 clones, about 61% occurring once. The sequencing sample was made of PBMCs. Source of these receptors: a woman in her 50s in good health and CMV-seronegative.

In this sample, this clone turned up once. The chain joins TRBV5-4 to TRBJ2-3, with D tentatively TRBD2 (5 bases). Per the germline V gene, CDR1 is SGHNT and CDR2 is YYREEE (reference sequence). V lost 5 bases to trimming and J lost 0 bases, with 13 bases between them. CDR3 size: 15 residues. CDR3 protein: CASRFGGTSTDTQYF. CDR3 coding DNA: TGTGCCAGCAGATTCGGAGGTACTAGCACAGATACGCAGTATTTT.

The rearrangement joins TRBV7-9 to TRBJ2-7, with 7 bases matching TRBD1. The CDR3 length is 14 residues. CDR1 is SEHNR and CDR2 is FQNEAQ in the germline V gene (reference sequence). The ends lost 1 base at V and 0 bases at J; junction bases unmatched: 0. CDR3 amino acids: CASSLGTGSYEQYF. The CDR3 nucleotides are TGTGCCAGCAGCTTAGGGACAGGCTCCTACGAGCAGTACTTC.

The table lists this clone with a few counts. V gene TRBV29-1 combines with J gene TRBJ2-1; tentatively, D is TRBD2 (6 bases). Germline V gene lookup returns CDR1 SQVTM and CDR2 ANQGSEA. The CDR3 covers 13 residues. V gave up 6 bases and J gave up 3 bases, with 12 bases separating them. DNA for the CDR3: TGCAGCGTCGTTAAGGGAGGCTACAATGAGCAGTTCTTC. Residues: CSVVKGGYNEQFF.

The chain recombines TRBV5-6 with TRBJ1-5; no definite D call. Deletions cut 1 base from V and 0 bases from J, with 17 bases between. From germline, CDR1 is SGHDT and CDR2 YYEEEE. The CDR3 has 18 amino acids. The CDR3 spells CASSLRQAAEYSNQPQHF. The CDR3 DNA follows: TGTGCCAGCAGCTTGAGGCAGGCCGCAGAATATAGCAATCAGCCCCAGCATTTT.

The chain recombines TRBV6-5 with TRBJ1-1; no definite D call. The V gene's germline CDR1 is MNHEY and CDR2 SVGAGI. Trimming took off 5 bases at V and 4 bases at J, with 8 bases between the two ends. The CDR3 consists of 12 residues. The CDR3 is CASSRSSTEAFF. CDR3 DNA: TGTGCCAGCAGTCGGTCGAGCACTGAAGCTTTCTTT.

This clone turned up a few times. CDR3 protein: CASSQDYPGAYEQYF. CDR3 DNA: TGCGCCAGCAGCCAAGATTACCCGGGGGCCTACGAGCAGTACTTC. This chain uses TRBV4-3 with TRBJ2-7; D is perhaps TRBD2 (6 bases). V lost 0 bases and J 2 bases, leaving 11 bases between the germline ends. From germline, CDR1 is LGHNA and CDR2 YSLEER. The CDR3 sequence is 15 residues long.